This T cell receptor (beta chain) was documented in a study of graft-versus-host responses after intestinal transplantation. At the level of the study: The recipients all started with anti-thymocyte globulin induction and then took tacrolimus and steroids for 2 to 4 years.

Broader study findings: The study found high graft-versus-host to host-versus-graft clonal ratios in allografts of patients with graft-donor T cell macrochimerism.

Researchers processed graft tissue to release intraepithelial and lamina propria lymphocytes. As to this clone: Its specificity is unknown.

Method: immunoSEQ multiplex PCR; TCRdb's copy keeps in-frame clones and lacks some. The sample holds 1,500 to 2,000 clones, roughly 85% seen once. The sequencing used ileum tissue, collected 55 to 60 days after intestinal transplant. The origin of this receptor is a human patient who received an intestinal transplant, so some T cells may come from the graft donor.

As DNA, the CDR3 is TGTGCCAGCAGCGTAGGCGGGGGGACTAGCCTCTACGAGCAGTACTTC. Translation: CASSVGGGTSLYEQYF. The chain recombines TRBV9 with TRBJ2-7; 9 bases are shared with TRBD2. The trim removed 0 bases at V and 3 bases at J, leaving 7 bases unmatched. Germline CDR1 is SGDLS and CDR2 is YYNGEE. The CDR3 spans 16 residues.